Each of the 8 T cell receptor beta chains below was sequenced from the same sample in a study of early T cells in non-severe SARS-CoV-2 infection. TCRdb called the 5' RACE reads again in MiXCR, with one record for every CDR3 protein. The sample holds some 51,000 distinct CDR3 sequences, about 15% seen once. The sequencing used whole blood, collected at baseline. These TCRs come from an adult who was a healthcare worker with PCR-confirmed SARS-CoV-2 infection or an uninfected control (not recorded which).

In this sample, this clonotype turned up a few times. J is TRBJ2-5 and V is TRBV6-5; 13 positions match TRBD2. CDR1 MNHEY and CDR2 SVGAGI come from the germline V gene. Unmatched junction bases numbered 5, after V lost 2 bases and J lost 5 bases. This CDR3 has 16 amino acids. Here the CDR3 reads CASSYRTSGGPETQYF. For the CDR3, the DNA is TGTGCCAGCAGTTACCGGACTAGCGGGGGACCCGAGACCCAGTACTTC.

The chain has TRBV6-5 and TRBJ2-5; D call uncertain. This CDR3 has 13 residues. Germline CDR1 is MNHEY and CDR2 is SVGAGI. V gave up 6 bases and J gave up 7 bases, with 15 bases separating them. The CDR3 spells CASRKVGSGTQYF. In DNA form, the CDR3 reads TGTGCCAGCAGAAAAGTGGGGTCGGGGACCCAGTACTTC.

In its sample, this clonotype was seen a few times. The chain joins TRBV7-2 to TRBJ2-3, with 9 bases fitting TRBD2. Trimming removed 0 bases from V and 9 bases from J; junction bases left unmatched: 4. The CDR3 sequence is 14 residues long. Germline CDR1 SGHTA, CDR2 FQGNSA. CDR3 bases: TGTGCCAGCAGCTTAGCACTAGCGGGCGTAACGCAGTATTTT. Its protein is CASSLALAGVTQYF.

This clonotype turned up a few times. J is TRBJ2-3 and V is TRBV20-1; D possibly corresponds to TRBD2 (6 bases). The germline V gene has CDR1 DFQATT and CDR2 SNEGSKA (reference sequence). This CDR3 is 14 amino acids long. V lost 0 bases and J lost 6, with 13 bases in between. The CDR3 DNA is TGCAGTGCTAGAGATCACCAACGGGGGGATACGCAGTATTTT. Translating gives CSARDHQRGDTQYF.

This sequence joins TRBV21-1 and TRBJ1-1; no DNA check was done on the table's D call, TRBD1. TRBV21-1 is a documented pseudogene. This CDR3 contains 15 residues. The CDR3 coding sequence is TGTGCCAGCAGCATCCCCGGACAGGTGAGGCTTGAAGCTTTCTTT. Translating it yields CASSIPGQVRLEAFF.

This clonotype was counted at least ten times. J is TRBJ2-6 and V is TRBV7-3; TRBD1 matches 7 bases. Germline V gene sequence: CDR1 SGHTA, CDR2 FQGTGA. The CDR3 loop spans 16 amino acids. The V segment lost 8 bases and the J segment 0 bases; nucleotides outside the gene matches: 7. The CDR3 is CASSRDSHSGANVLTF. The CDR3 DNA reads TGTGCCAGCTCCCGGGACAGCCACTCTGGGGCCAACGTCCTGACTTTC.

J is TRBJ1-1 and V is TRBV7-3, with TRBD1 matching over 8 bases. Germline loops: CDR1 SGHTA, CDR2 FQGTGA. This CDR3 has 15 amino acids. V lost 5 bases, J lost 1 base, and 6 bases stayed unmatched. DNA of the CDR3: TGTGCCAGCAGCCGACGGACAGGGCAGAACACTGAAGCTTTCTTT. This gives the protein CASSRRTGQNTEAFF.

This chain connects TRBV24-1 to TRBJ1-6, with D possibly TRBD1 on 6 matching bases. CDR1 is KGHDR and CDR2 is SFDVKD in the germline V gene. The CDR3 spans 13 residues. Trimming took 7 bases from V and 6 from J, leaving 9 bases between them. DNA for the CDR3: TGTGCCACCAGCCGGGACACTAATTCACCCCTCCACTTT. Translation: CATSRDTNSPLHF.